This T cell receptor (beta chain) was observed in a study of blood T cell repertoires in COVID-19. Overall study: Whether acute or convalescent, the COVID-19 samples came from the United States, Italy and Spain.

The V gene's germline CDR1 is MNHEY and CDR2 SVGEGT. The length of the CDR3 is 17 residues. V gave up 0 bases and J gave up 4 bases, with 18 bases separating them. Data came from immunoSEQ multiplex PCR; TCRdb stores just in-frame clones and leaves some out. The repertoire has about 350,000 clones, over 85% of them found once; the top ten carry under 5%. Patients in Seattle were enrolled during active infection, then followed longitudinally. The source of this sequence is an older woman with COVID-19, enrolled during active disease. The V gene is TRBV6-2 or TRBV6-3, the J gene TRBJ1-2; no definite D call. Sequencing was performed on peripheral blood. CDR3 coding DNA: TGTGCCAGCAGTTACTCGAGAGAGAGAAGATTTATCTATGGCTACACCTTC. The encoded protein is CASSYSRERRFIYGYTF.